One and the same sample provided the 26 T cell receptor beta chains below, sequenced in a study of cytomegalovirus exposure and HLA in healthy donors. PCR amplification relied on 60 Vbeta primers (plus 13 Jbeta primers). Profiling relied on immunoSEQ multiplex PCR, and the TCRdb table lists in-frame clones only, not all of them. The data contain 150,000 to 180,000 clones, more than 60% of them singletons. Input material: PBMCs. The receptors originated from a woman aged 35 to 49 in good health and CMV-seronegative.

On this clone: Different DNA sequences within this sample yield the same CDR3. The J gene is TRBJ1-5, the V gene TRBV27, with D perhaps TRBD1 (5 bases). CDR1 and CDR2 (germline): MNHEY, SMNVEV (reference sequence). This CDR3 contains 14 residues. Trimming took off 3 bases at V and 4 bases at J, with 10 bases between the two ends. The CDR3 region is CASSFGRGNQPQHF. DNA of the CDR3: TGTGCCAGCAGTTTTGGTAGGGGAAATCAGCCCCAGCATTTT.

The V gene is TRBV5-1, the J gene TRBJ2-3, with D perhaps matching TRBD2 (6 bases). This CDR3 is 15 amino acids long. The germline CDR1 and CDR2 sequences are SGHRS and YFSETQ. V lost 4 bases and J lost 5, with 17 bases in between. In DNA, the CDR3 is TGCGCCAGCAGCCCCGGGACTGCTAAACTAGATACGCAGTATTTT. Its translation: CASSPGTAKLDTQYF.

This clone has more than one count but fewer than ten. V and J are TRBV5-1 and TRBJ2-3, with 9 bases aligning to TRBD2. The CDR3 loop spans 15 amino acids. Germline V gene sequence: CDR1 SGHRS, CDR2 YFSETQ. J lost 1 base, V lost 4 bases, and 4 bases had no gene match. The CDR3 region has the DNA TGCGCCAGCAGCAACGTAGCGGGGGGCACAGATACGCAGTATTTT. Residues: CASSNVAGGTDTQYF. The full variable domain, its missing parts supplied by reference TRBV5-1 and TRBJ2-3, is KAGVTQTPRYLIKTRGQQVTLSCSPISGHRSVSWYQQTPGQGLQFLFEYFSETQRNKGNFPGRFSGRQFSNSRSEMNVSTLELGDSALYLCASSNVAGGTDTQYFGPGTRLTVL.

This chain connects TRBV5-1 to TRBJ1-1; D perhaps matches TRBD1 (6 bases). CDR1 and CDR2 (germline): SGHRS, YFSETQ. V was shortened by 4 bases and J by 1 base, with 11 bases between the two germline ends. This CDR3 has 14 amino acids. CDR3: CASSVGTPNTEAFF. CDR3 in DNA: TGCGCCAGCAGCGTGGGGACACCGAACACTGAAGCTTTCTTT.

The chain joins TRBV5-5 to TRBJ1-4; perhaps TRBD1 as D (6 bases). The V gene lost 1 base and the J gene lost 1 base, with 14 bases spanning the gap. The CDR3 contains 17 residues. The germline V gene encodes CDR1 SGHKS and CDR2 YYEKEE (reference sequence). The CDR3 DNA follows: TGTGCCAGCAGCTTGTGGTCCGGGACACTAACTAATGAAAAACTGTTTTTT. It yields the protein CASSLWSGTLTNEKLFF.

A single count supports this clone. The chain carries TRBV13 and TRBJ1-5; 10 bases line up with TRBD1. After removal of 5 bases from V and 7 bases from J, the junction contained 5 bases not matched to a gene. Germline loops: CDR1 PRHDT, CDR2 FYEKMQ (reference sequence). CDR3 size: 14 residues. CDR3 DNA sequence: TGTGCCAGCAGCATACGACAGGGGGCCCAGCCCCAGCATTTT. Encoded protein: CASSIRQGAQPQHF.

The chain employs TRBV9 and TRBJ1-3, with a tentative D call TRBD1 (6 bases). Germline V gene lookup returns CDR1 SGDLS and CDR2 YYNGEE. There are 16 residues in the CDR3. V lost 3 bases to trimming and J lost 0 bases, with 13 bases between them. CDR3: CASSADNRDSGNTIYF. The CDR3 DNA follows: TGTGCCAGCAGCGCCGATAACAGGGACTCTGGAAACACCATATATTTT.

The V gene is TRBV5-4, the J gene TRBJ1-1; possibly TRBD1 for D (6 bases). The CDR3 has 14 residues. Germline CDR1 is SGHNT and CDR2 is YYREEE (reference sequence). V was pared by 5 bases and J by 1 base, with 12 bases between. The CDR3 DNA follows: TGTGCCAGCAGTACAGGGCGTTGGAACACTGAAGCTTTCTTT. Protein product: CASSTGRWNTEAFF.

V usage is TRBV27 and J usage is TRBJ1-1; no firm D call. This CDR3 contains 13 residues. Germline V gene sequence: CDR1 MNHEY, CDR2 SMNVEV (reference sequence). V shed 5 bases and J shed 2 bases, with 9 bases lying between them. The CDR3 sequence: CASSILFNTEAFF. CDR3 DNA: TGTGCCAGCAGTATCCTGTTCAACACTGAAGCTTTCTTT.

The J gene is TRBJ1-6, the V gene TRBV5-4; D remains unclear. V gave up 0 bases and J gave up 0 bases, with 13 bases separating them. This CDR3 comprises 18 residues. The germline V gene has CDR1 SGHNT and CDR2 YYREEE (reference sequence). The CDR3 bases are TGTGCCAGCAGCTTGGGGCTTGAGGTGAGCTCCTATAATTCACCCCTCCACTTT. Translated: CASSLGLEVSSYNSPLHF.

The chain recombines TRBV13 with TRBJ1-1, with TRBD1 matching 10 bases. The ends lost 5 bases at V and 3 bases at J; junction bases unmatched: 3. Looked up from germline, CDR1 is PRHDT and CDR2 is FYEKMQ (reference sequence). CDR3 length equals 14 residues. DNA of the CDR3: TGTGCCAGCAGCGCAGACAGGGGGCACACTGAAGCTTTCTTT. Encoded protein: CASSADRGHTEAFF. Together with reference TRBV13 and TRBJ1-1, the CDR3 gives the full variable domain: AAGVIQSPRHLIKEKRETATLKCYPIPRHDTVYWYQQGPGQDPQFLISFYEKMQSDKGSIPDRFSAQQFSDYHSELNMSSLELGDSALYFCASSADRGHTEAFFGQGTRLTVV.

The J gene is TRBJ2-2, the V gene TRBV6-5; D is uncertain. Looked up from germline, CDR1 is MNHEY and CDR2 is SVGAGI. Trimming took off 8 bases at V and 8 bases at J, with 9 bases between the two ends. CDR3 length: 11 residues. CDR3 nucleotide sequence: TGTGCCAGCCAAAGCGCGGGGGAGCTGTTTTTT. This translates into CASQSAGELFF.

The genes are TRBV11-2 and TRBJ2-3, with 7 positions matching TRBD1. The CDR3 is made up of 15 amino acids. The germline V gene encodes CDR1 SGHAT and CDR2 FQNNGV. Trimming removed 4 bases from V and 4 bases from J; junction bases left unmatched: 8. CDR3 region: CASSSGARGPDTQYF. In nucleotides, the CDR3 is TGTGCCAGCAGCTCCGGCGCGAGGGGGCCAGATACGCAGTATTTT.

V gene TRBV5-1 combines with J gene TRBJ1-1; D gene ambiguous. Trimming cost V 4 bases and J 3 bases, with 13 bases left between them. Per the germline V gene, CDR1 is SGHRS and CDR2 is YFSETQ. This CDR3 contains 14 residues. CDR3 sequence (DNA): TGCGCCAGCAGCCCGGATGTCCAGGACACTGAAGCTTTCTTT. It yields the protein CASSPDVQDTEAFF. Supplemented by reference TRBV5-1 and TRBJ1-1, the full variable domain reads KAGVTQTPRYLIKTRGQQVTLSCSPISGHRSVSWYQQTPGQGLQFLFEYFSETQRNKGNFPGRFSGRQFSNSRSEMNVSTLELGDSALYLCASSPDVQDTEAFFGQGTRLTVV.

This rearrangement joins TRBV7-9 to TRBJ2-1, with D possibly being TRBD1 (5 bases). The V gene's germline CDR1 is SEHNR and CDR2 FQNEAQ (reference sequence). This CDR3 spans 12 amino acids. The ends were cut back, 2 bases at V and 9 bases at J, with 8 bases in the middle. Here the CDR3 DNA reads TGTGCCAGCAGCTTAATGCAGGGTGAGCAGTTCTTC. This sequence encodes CASSLMQGEQFF.

This sequence joins TRBV4-1 and TRBJ2-7, with D possibly being TRBD2 (6 bases). The V gene's germline CDR1 is MGHRA and CDR2 YSYEKL. The V end lost 4 bases, the J end lost 4 bases, and 17 bases lay between the germline ends. CDR3 length equals 15 residues. As DNA, the CDR3 is TGCGCCAGCAGCCCCCGGGACTCTGGTTCGTACGAGCAGTACTTC. Protein product: CASSPRDSGSYEQYF.

This chain connects TRBV12-2 to TRBJ2-7; the D call in the table, TRBD1, was not verified against the DNA. TRBV12-2 is a pseudogene segment. This CDR3 comprises 13 residues. CDR3: CASRLRPGYEQYF. As DNA, the CDR3 is TGTGCAAGTCGCTTAAGGCCAGGCTACGAGCAGTACTTC.

The rearrangement uses TRBV6-1 and TRBJ2-7; 7 bases agree with TRBD2. CDR1 and CDR2 (germline): MNHNS, SASEGT. With 1 base clipped from V and 3 bases from J, the junction kept 3 bases outside the gene matches. The CDR3 sequence is 14 residues long. CDR3 DNA: TGTGCCAGCAGTGAAGGTGGGGGGGTCTACGAGCAGTACTTC. This encodes CASSEGGGVYEQYF.

J is TRBJ2-7 and V is TRBV7-2; 9 positions agree with TRBD1. V dropped 3 bases and J dropped 0; count of bases not matched to a gene: 6. Looked up from germline, CDR1 is SGHTA and CDR2 is FQGNSA. CDR3 length equals 16 residues. This CDR3 is CASSFQAGQGSYEQYF. The CDR3 nucleotides are TGTGCCAGCAGCTTCCAGGCGGGACAGGGCTCCTACGAGCAGTACTTC.

The chain recombines TRBV28 with TRBJ1-1; D is possibly TRBD1 (5 bases). There are 14 residues in the CDR3. Germline loops: CDR1 MDHEN, CDR2 SYDVKM. V was cut by 2 bases and J by 2 bases, with 9 bases left in between. This chain's CDR3 is CASSLSQGNTEAFF. The CDR3 nucleotides read TGTGCCAGCAGTTTAAGCCAGGGTAACACTGAAGCTTTCTTT.

The chain employs TRBV7-8 and TRBJ2-4; 8 bases match TRBD2. The CDR3 spans 16 residues. V lost 5 bases and J lost 11; bases outside the gene matches: 17. Germline CDR1 SGHVS, CDR2 FQNEAQ. CDR3 DNA sequence: TGTGCCAGCAGCAATCCCGGGAGGGGGGCCGTTGTTTTTCAGTACTTC. Translated: CASSNPGRGAVVFQYF. The complete variable domain, with remaining parts taken from reference TRBV7-8 and TRBJ2-4, reads GAGVSQSPRYKVAKRGQDVALRCDPISGHVSLFWYQQALGQGPEFLTYFQNEAQLDKSGLPSDRFFAERPEGSVSTLKIQRTQQEDSAVYLCASSNPGRGAVVFQYFGAGTRLSVL.

This chain uses TRBV10-3 with TRBJ1-2; 8 nucleotides agree with TRBD1. Trimming cost V 10 bases and J 4 bases; bases outside gene matches: 11. The germline gives CDR1 ENHRY, CDR2 SYGVKD. The CDR3 is made up of 14 amino acids. CDR3 nucleotides: TGTGCCACCCGGGGGACAGGAAGACCCTATGGCTACACCTTC. This translates into CATRGTGRPYGYTF.

The J gene is TRBJ1-1, the V gene TRBV27; 8 positions match TRBD1. V shed 6 bases and J 7 bases; nucleotides not matched to a gene: 13. The germline V gene has CDR1 MNHEY and CDR2 SMNVEV (reference sequence). This CDR3 is built from 15 residues. This CDR3 is CASSSYLQGEDEAFF. CDR3 coding DNA: TGTGCCAGCAGCTCTTACCTACAGGGGGAGGATGAAGCTTTCTTT.

The chain uses TRBV6-1 and TRBJ1-2; 12 bases align to TRBD1. V shed 3 bases, J shed 6 bases, and the junction held 11 bases outside the gene matches. CDR1 is MNHNS, CDR2 SASEGT, per germline. The CDR3 is made up of 17 amino acids. The chain's CDR3 is CASSEIDGTGGVNGYTF. The CDR3 nucleotides are TGTGCCAGCAGTGAGATCGATGGGACAGGGGGCGTAAATGGCTACACCTTC.

V is TRBV6-1 and J is TRBJ2-3; a weak D match, TRBD1 (6 bases). This CDR3 spans 13 amino acids. Germline CDR1 is MNHNS and CDR2 is SASEGT. Between the trimmed V and J ends, which lost 1 base and 7 bases, there was a span of 9 bases. For the CDR3, the DNA is TGTGCCAGCAGTGAAGGGGGGCCGTATACGCAGTATTTT. As protein: CASSEGGPYTQYF.

The V and J genes are TRBV7-2 and TRBJ2-7, with 7 bases that match TRBD1. The germline V gene has CDR1 SGHTA and CDR2 FQGNSA. V was clipped by 5 bases and J by 3 bases; unmatched bases: 7. The CDR3 totals 14 residues. Here the CDR3 DNA reads TGTGCCAGCAGCCAGGGACAGAGCTACTACGAGCAGTACTTC. Translated, it gives CASSQGQSYYEQYF.